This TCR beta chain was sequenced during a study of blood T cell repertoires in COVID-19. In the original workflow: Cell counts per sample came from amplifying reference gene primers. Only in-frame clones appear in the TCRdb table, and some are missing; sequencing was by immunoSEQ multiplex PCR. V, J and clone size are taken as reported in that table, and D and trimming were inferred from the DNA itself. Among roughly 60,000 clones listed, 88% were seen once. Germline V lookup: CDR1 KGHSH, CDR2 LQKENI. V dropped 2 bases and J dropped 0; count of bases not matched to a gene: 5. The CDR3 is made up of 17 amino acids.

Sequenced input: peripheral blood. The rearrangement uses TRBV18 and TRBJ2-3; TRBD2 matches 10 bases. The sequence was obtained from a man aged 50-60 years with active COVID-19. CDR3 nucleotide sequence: TGTGCCAGCTCACCATTTGCTAGCGGGGGCAGCACAGATACGCAGTATTTT. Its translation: CASSPFASGGSTDTQYF.